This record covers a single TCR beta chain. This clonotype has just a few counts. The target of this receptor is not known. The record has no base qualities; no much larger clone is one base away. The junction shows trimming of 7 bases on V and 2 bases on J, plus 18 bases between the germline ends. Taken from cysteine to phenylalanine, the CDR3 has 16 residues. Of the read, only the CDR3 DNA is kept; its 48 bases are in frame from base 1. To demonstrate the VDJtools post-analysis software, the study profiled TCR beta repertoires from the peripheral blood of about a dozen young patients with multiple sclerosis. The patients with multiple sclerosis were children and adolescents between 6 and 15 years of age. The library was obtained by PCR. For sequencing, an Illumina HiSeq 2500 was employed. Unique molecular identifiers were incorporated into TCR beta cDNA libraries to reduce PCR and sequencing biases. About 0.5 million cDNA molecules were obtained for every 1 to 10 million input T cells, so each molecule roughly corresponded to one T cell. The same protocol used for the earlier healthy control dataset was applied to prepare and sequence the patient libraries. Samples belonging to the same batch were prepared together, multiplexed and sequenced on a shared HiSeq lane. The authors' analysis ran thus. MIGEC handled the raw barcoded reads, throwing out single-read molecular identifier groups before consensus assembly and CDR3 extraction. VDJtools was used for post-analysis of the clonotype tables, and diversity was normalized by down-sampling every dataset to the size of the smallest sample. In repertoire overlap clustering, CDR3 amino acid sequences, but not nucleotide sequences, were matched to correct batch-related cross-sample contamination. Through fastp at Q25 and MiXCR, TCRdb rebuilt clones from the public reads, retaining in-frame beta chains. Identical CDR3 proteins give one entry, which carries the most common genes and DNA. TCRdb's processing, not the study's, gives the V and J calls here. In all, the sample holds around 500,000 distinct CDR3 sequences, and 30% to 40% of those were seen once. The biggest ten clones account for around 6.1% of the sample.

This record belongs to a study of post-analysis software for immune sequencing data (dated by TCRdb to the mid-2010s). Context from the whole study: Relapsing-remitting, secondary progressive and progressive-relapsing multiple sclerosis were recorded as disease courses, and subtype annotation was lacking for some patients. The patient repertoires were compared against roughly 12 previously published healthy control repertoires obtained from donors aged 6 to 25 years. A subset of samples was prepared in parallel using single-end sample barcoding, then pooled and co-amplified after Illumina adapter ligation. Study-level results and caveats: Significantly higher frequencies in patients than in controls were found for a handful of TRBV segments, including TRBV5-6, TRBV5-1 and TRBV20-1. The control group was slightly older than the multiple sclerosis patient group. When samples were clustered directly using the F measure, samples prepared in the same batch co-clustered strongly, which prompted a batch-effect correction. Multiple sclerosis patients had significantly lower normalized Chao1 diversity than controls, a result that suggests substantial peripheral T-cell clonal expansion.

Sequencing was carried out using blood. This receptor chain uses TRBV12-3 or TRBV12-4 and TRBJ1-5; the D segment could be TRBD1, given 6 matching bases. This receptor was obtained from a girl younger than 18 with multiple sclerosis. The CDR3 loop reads CASISGGGWGNQPQHF. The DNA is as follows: TGTGCCAGCATATCGGGGGGCGGATGGGGCAATCAGCCCCAGCATTTT.